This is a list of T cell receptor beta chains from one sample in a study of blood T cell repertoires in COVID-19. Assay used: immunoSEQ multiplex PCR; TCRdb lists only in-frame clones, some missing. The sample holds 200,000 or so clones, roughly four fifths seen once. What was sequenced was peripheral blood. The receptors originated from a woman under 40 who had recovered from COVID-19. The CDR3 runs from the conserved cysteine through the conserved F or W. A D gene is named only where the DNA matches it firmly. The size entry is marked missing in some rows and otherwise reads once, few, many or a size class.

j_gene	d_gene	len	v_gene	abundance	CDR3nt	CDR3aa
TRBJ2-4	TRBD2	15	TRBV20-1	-	TGCAGTGCTAGTGTGGGCGGGAGGATGAGAAACATTCAGTACTTC	CSASVGGRMRNIQYF
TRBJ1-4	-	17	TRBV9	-	TGTGCCAGCAGCGCGAATTCAGGGCTTGGCTGGGGTGAAAAACTGTTTTTT	CASSANSGLGWGEKLFF
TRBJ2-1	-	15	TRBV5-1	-	TGCGCCAGCAGCTTAGGTGACAGGATCGCGAATGAGCAGTTCTTC	CASSLGDRIANEQFF
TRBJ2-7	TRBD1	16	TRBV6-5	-	TGTGCCAGCAGTTACGCCTCGGGGACAGGGAGCTACGAGCAGTACTTC	CASSYASGTGSYEQYF
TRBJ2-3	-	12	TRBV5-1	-	TGCGCCAGCGGCACCGGGACAGATACGCAGTATTTT	CASGTGTDTQYF
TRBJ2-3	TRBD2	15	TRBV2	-	TGTGCCAGCAGAGCCGGGACTAGCGGGAGAAATACGCAGTATTTT	CASRAGTSGRNTQYF
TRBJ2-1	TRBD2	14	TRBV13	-	TGTGCCAGCGGGCTAGCGGGAAGGGGTGGTGAGCAGTTCTTC	CASGLAGRGGEQFF
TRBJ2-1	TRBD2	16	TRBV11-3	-	TGTGCCAGCAGCCCCCAGGCGGGAGGCGCCTACAATGAGCAGTTCTTC	CASSPQAGGAYNEQFF
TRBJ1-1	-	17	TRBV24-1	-	TGTGCCACCAGTGATTCGCCGGTCCGGGAAGGAAGGACTGAAGCTTTCTTT	CATSDSPVREGRTEAFF
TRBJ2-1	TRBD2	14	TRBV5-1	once	TGCGCCAGCAGCCCGGTCGGACTAGTCAATGAGCAGTTCTTC	CASSPVGLVNEQFF
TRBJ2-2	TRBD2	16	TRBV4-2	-	TGTGCCAGCAGCCAAATAGCGGGAGTAAACACCGGGGAGCTGTTTTTT	CASSQIAGVNTGELFF
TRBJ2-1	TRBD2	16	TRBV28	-	TGTGCCAGCAGCTCCACCGGGACTAGTTTAGACAATGAGCAGTTCTTC	CASSSTGTSLDNEQFF
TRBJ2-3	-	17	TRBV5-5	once	TGTGCCAGCAGCTTCTCCTTTATGAGAGGGAGTCTGGATACGCAGTATTTT	CASSFSFMRGSLDTQYF
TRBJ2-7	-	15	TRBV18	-	TGTGCCAGCTCACCTCCGGGACTGAGCTCCTACGAGCAGTACTTC	CASSPPGLSSYEQYF
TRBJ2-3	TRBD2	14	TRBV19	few	TGTGCCAGCTGGACTAGCGGGAGTTCAGATACGCAGTATTTT	CASWTSGSSDTQYF
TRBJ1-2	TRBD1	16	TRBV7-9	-	TGTGCCAGCAGCTCAGATAGGACAGGGGGCATCTATGGCTACACCTTC	CASSSDRTGGIYGYTF
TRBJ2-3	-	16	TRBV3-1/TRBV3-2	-	TGTGCCAGCAGTCGGCCGGGGAACCGCCTCAGGGATACGCAGTATTTT	CASSRPGNRLRDTQYF
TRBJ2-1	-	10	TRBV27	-	TGTGCCACCCGGGAAGTTGAGCAGTTCTTC	CATREVEQFF
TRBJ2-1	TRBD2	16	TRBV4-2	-	TGTGCCAGCAGCCACCTTAGCGGGAGGGCCCGGGATGAGCAGTTCTTC	CASSHLSGRARDEQFF
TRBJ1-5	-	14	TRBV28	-	TGTGCCAGCAGTTTTTCAGGCTTCAATCAGCCCCAGCATTTT	CASSFSGFNQPQHF
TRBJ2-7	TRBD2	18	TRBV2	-	TGTGCCAGCAGGGCGGGACTAGCGGGAGAAACTAGTGACTACGAGCAGTACTTC	CASRAGLAGETSDYEQYF
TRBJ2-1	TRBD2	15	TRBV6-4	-	TGTGCCAGCAGTGGACTAGCGGCTACATACAATGAGCAGTTCTTC	CASSGLAATYNEQFF
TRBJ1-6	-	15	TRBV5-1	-	TGCGCCAGCAGCTTGGTAGACAGCGGGAATTCACCCCTCCACTTT	CASSLVDSGNSPLHF
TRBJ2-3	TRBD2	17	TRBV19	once	TGTGCCAGTAGTCTAACTAGCGGGAGGCAAAGGGCAGATACGCAGTATTTT	CASSLTSGRQRADTQYF
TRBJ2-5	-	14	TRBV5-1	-	TGCGCCAGCAGCTTAGGTCGCGGAAAAGAGACCCAGTACTTC	CASSLGRGKETQYF
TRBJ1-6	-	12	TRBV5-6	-	TGTGCCAGCAGCTTGGCCCTATCACCCCTCCACTTT	CASSLALSPLHF
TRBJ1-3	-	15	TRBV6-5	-	TGTGCCAGCAGACCCACAGGGAGCTCTGGAAACACCATATATTTT	CASRPTGSSGNTIYF
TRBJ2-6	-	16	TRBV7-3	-	TGTGCCAGCAGCTTAGCGGCAGGGGCTGGGGCCAACGTCCTGACTTTC	CASSLAAGAGANVLTF
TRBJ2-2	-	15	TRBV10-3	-	TGTGCCATCAGTTCTAGCGCCGCGAACACCGGGGAGCTGTTTTTT	CAISSSAANTGELFF
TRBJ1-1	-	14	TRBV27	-	TGTGCCAGCAGTTTAGGAGGGATTGAGACTGAAGCTTTCTTT	CASSLGGIETEAFF
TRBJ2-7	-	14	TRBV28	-	TGTGCCAGTACGACAGTAGGGCCCTCCTACGAGCAGTACTTC	CASTTVGPSYEQYF
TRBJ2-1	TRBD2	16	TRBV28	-	TGTGCCAGCAGCAAACTAGCGGGAGCCTCCTACAATGAGCAGTTCTTC	CASSKLAGASYNEQFF
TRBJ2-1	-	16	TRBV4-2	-	TGTGCCAGCAGCCTAAACCAGGGGAGTTCCTACAATGAGCAGTTCTTC	CASSLNQGSSYNEQFF
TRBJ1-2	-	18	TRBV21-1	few	TGTGCCAGCAGCCCCTCTTGGGGGGGGGCGCCGGAGGCGAATGGCTACACCTTC	CASSPSWGGAPEANGYTF
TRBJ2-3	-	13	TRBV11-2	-	TGTGCCAGCAGCATGGGAGACCTAGATACGCAGTATTTT	CASSMGDLDTQYF
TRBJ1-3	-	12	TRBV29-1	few	TGCAGCTACAGTGACTCTGGAAACACCATATATTTT	CSYSDSGNTIYF
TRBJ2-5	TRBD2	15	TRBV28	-	TGTGCCAGCAGTTCACCACTAGCGCCTTCGGAGACCCAGTACTTC	CASSSPLAPSETQYF
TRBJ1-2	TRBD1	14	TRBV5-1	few	TGCGCCAGCAGCTTCCGCGACAGGGGCTACGGCTACACCTTC	CASSFRDRGYGYTF
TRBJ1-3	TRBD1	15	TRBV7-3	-	TGTGCCAGCAGCCCCTGGACAGGCCCTGGAAACACCATATATTTT	CASSPWTGPGNTIYF
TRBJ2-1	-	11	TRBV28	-	TGTGCCAGCAGATCGTCCCATGAGCAGTTCTTC	CASRSSHEQFF
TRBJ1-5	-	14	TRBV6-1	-	TGTGCCAGCAGTGAAATTGGACTCAATCAGCCCCAGCATTTT	CASSEIGLNQPQHF
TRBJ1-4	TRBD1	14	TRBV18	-	TGTGCCAGCTCCCCCGGGACAGTCAATGAAAAACTGTTTTTT	CASSPGTVNEKLFF
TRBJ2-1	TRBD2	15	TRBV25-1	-	TGTGCCAGCAGCTCTAGCGGGAACTCCTACAATGAGCAGTTCTTC	CASSSSGNSYNEQFF
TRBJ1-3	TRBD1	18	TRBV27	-	TGTGCCAGCAGCCCGAGGGCAGGGGGCGCGGGAATCGGAAACACCATATATTTT	CASSPRAGGAGIGNTIYF